The T cell receptor beta chain under discussion was sequenced for a study of cytomegalovirus exposure and HLA in healthy donors. Broader study findings: Other equally common chains were less clonally expanded than HLA-associated TCR beta chains, a later analysis showed. Earlier analysis looked at TCR beta V segments, and most were productive about 87% or about 30% of the time.

These donors, healthy bone marrow donors, were studied. A multiplex PCR was run with 60 Vbeta primers and 13 Jbeta primers. Measured with immunoSEQ multiplex PCR; TCRdb has only the in-frame clones, and not every one. The sample lists roughly 220,000 clones; almost 70% were seen once. To note about this clone: The antigen remains unidentified.

The V end lost 3 bases, the J end lost 0 bases, and 17 bases lay between the germline ends. The CDR3 runs to 17 residues. Germline V gives CDR1 SGHTA, CDR2 FQGNSA. Sequencing was performed on PBMCs. The chain recombines TRBV7-2 with TRBJ1-2, with a weak D call TRBD1 (6 bases). The source is a man in his forties in good health and CMV-seropositive. The CDR3 protein is CASSFGTRGGANYGYTF. The CDR3 region has the DNA TGTGCCAGCAGCTTCGGGACTAGGGGGGGGGCTAACTATGGCTACACCTTC.